The 22 T cell receptor beta chains listed next were all sequenced from one sample in a study of shared clonotypes between healthy human individuals. Some clones are missing from TCRdb's copy, which holds only in-frame ones; the method was immunoSEQ multiplex PCR. The profile shows 550,000 to 700,000 clones, about 80% of them singletons. Source material: memory CD4+ T cells sorted from blood. Described subset: CD45RA-negative fraction. The receptors were sampled from a woman aged 25 to 39 in good health.

The rearrangement uses TRBV4-1 and TRBJ2-2, with D hard to call. Germline lookup yields CDR1 MGHRA and CDR2 YSYEKL. With 7 bases removed from V and 3 bases from J, the gap between germline ends came to 12 bases. This CDR3 spans 14 amino acids. The CDR3 is CASTRRRDTGELFF. CDR3 bases: TGCGCCAGCACTAGAAGACGAGACACCGGGGAGCTGTTTTTT.

This clone was observed a few times. The chain carries TRBV5-1 and TRBJ2-1, with D possibly matching TRBD2 (5 bases). V was clipped by 3 bases and J by 6 bases, with 13 bases between them. Germline assignment: CDR1 SGHRS and CDR2 YFSETQ. The CDR3 is 14 residues long. The CDR3 sequence is CASSSGKMRNEQFF. In DNA, the CDR3 is TGCGCCAGCAGCTCCGGGAAGATGCGCAATGAGCAGTTCTTC.

Comment on this clone: With a much larger clone just one base away, this may be a read error. The chain joins TRBV7-6 to TRBJ2-2; a weak D match, TRBD2 (5 bases). Trimming pared 6 bases from V and 0 bases from J, leaving 8 bases between. The CDR3 extends over 14 amino acids. Germline CDR1 and CDR2: SGHVS and FNYEAQ. The CDR3 DNA is TGTGCCAGCAGTTCCGGGACGAACACCGGGGAGCTGTTTTTT. Protein: CASSSGTNTGELFF.

The chain has TRBV10-2 and TRBJ2-7; perhaps D is TRBD1 or TRBD2 (5 bases each). The length of the CDR3 is 15 residues. The ends were cut back, 6 bases at V and 3 bases at J, with 18 bases in the middle. Germline values: CDR1 WSHSY, CDR2 SAAADI. The DNA of the CDR3 is TGCGCCAGCAGAGCTATTCGGGACGGCCACTACGAGCAGTACTTC. As protein: CASRAIRDGHYEQYF.

The V and J genes are TRBV10-1 and TRBJ2-5; 7 nucleotides align to TRBD2. CDR3 length equals 15 residues. Unmatched junction bases numbered 4, after V lost 0 bases and J lost 3 bases. In germline, CDR1 is WNHNN, CDR2 SYGVQD (reference sequence). CDR3 amino acids: CASSESRAGKETQYF. Written as DNA, the CDR3 is TGCGCCAGCAGTGAGTCGAGAGCGGGGAAAGAGACCCAGTACTTC.

The CDR3 sequence: CASSSKRQGPDTQYF. DNA of the CDR3: TGTGCCAGCAGTTCCAAAAGACAGGGGCCAGATACGCAGTATTTT. This chain connects TRBV27 to TRBJ2-3; TRBD1 aligns across 8 bases. This CDR3 comprises 15 residues. J gave up 4 bases and V 4 bases, and 7 bases lay outside the gene matches. From germline, CDR1 is MNHEY and CDR2 SMNVEV (reference sequence).

The rearrangement uses TRBV12-1 and TRBJ2-2; TRBD1 is the table's D call, not checked against the DNA. TRBV12-1 is recorded as a pseudogene. The CDR3 has 17 residues. CDR3 protein: CASTLPTGATNTGELFF. CDR3 sequence (DNA): TGTGCCAGCACCTTACCGACAGGGGCGACTAACACCGGGGAGCTGTTTTTT.

The rearrangement uses TRBV6-1 and TRBJ2-1; 12 bases match TRBD2. Trimming at V came to 9 bases and at J to 6 bases, leaving 3 bases not matched to a gene. The CDR3 totals 13 residues. The germline V gene has CDR1 MNHNS and CDR2 SASEGT. The CDR3 nucleotides are TGTGCCAGTTCGACTAGCGGGAGCAATGAGCAGTTCTTC. Its protein is CASSTSGSNEQFF.

The chain links TRBV2 to TRBJ1-3; D not resolved. V was trimmed by 3 bases and J by 0 bases, leaving 9 bases between them. The CDR3 runs 15 residues. Germline V CDR1 and CDR2: SNHLY, FYNNEI. The chain's CDR3 is CASSDRRSSGNTIYF. The DNA of the CDR3 is TGTGCCAGCAGTGACAGGAGGAGCTCTGGAAACACCATATATTTT.

The chain joins TRBV9 to TRBJ1-2, with D tentatively TRBD1 (6 bases). The CDR3 runs to 15 residues. V lost 0 bases to trimming and J lost 4 bases, with 13 bases between them. CDR1 is SGDLS and CDR2 is YYNGEE in the germline V gene. CDR3 bases: TGTGCCAGCAGCGTAGTTAGCAGGGGTGGCTATGGCTACACCTTC. Its translation is CASSVVSRGGYGYTF.

This clone occurred many times. The V and J genes are TRBV19 and TRBJ1-1, with no clear D. This CDR3 contains 16 residues. Germline CDR1 is LNHDA and CDR2 is SQIVND (reference sequence). The V end lost 6 bases, the J end lost 0 bases, and 17 bases lay between the germline ends. The CDR3 nucleotides are TGTGCCAGTAGACCGCCTCCGGGTGGGATGAACACTGAAGCTTTCTTT. This encodes CASRPPPGGMNTEAFF.

A single count supports this clone. This specimen includes other DNA sequences encoding the same CDR3. This chain links TRBV25-1 with TRBJ2-1; TRBD2 agrees at 8 bases. V was clipped by 6 bases and J by 0 bases; unmatched bases: 4. The CDR3 contains 15 residues. Germline V gene sequence: CDR1 MGHDK, CDR2 SYGVNS. The CDR3 region is CASSDSGSSYNEQFF. The CDR3 DNA reads TGTGCCAGCAGCGACAGCGGGAGCTCCTACAATGAGCAGTTCTTC.

The genes are TRBV19 and TRBJ1-2, with D tentatively TRBD1 (5 bases). Germline V gene lookup returns CDR1 LNHDA and CDR2 SQIVND (reference sequence). The CDR3 spans 14 residues. The V end was cut by 5 bases, the J end by 4 bases, with 14 bases between. The CDR3 nucleotides read TGTGCCAGTAGTCCCCCGACAGTTTTCTATGGCTACACCTTC. It translates to CASSPPTVFYGYTF.

V usage is TRBV2 and J usage is TRBJ2-1; no clear D. The CDR3 loop spans 13 amino acids. The V gene lost 7 bases and the J gene lost 2 bases, with 9 bases spanning the gap. The germline CDR1 and CDR2 sequences are SNHLY and FYNNEI. The CDR3 DNA reads TGTGCCAGCAATCGGAATACCTACAATGAGCAGTTCTTC. Protein: CASNRNTYNEQFF. Based on the CDR3 plus reference TRBV2 and TRBJ2-1, the full variable domain is EPEVTQTPSHQVTQMGQEVILRCVPISNHLYFYWYRQILGQKVEFLVSFYNNEISEKSEIFDDQFSVERPDGSNFTLKIRSTKLEDSAMYFCASNRNTYNEQFFGPGTRLTVL.

The chain joins TRBV4-1 to TRBJ2-7; D is perhaps TRBD1 (5 bases). The CDR3 covers 14 residues. The germline V and J ends were trimmed by 3 bases and 3 bases, with 12 bases remaining between them. In germline, CDR1 is MGHRA, CDR2 YSYEKL. The CDR3 sequence: CASSQAVQGYEQYF. In DNA form, the CDR3 reads TGCGCCAGCAGCCAGGCTGTCCAGGGCTACGAGCAGTACTTC.

The J gene is TRBJ2-5, the V gene TRBV2; perhaps TRBD1 as D (6 bases). The CDR3 is made up of 13 amino acids. The V end was cut by 4 bases, the J end by 4 bases, with 10 bases between. CDR1 SNHLY and CDR2 FYNNEI come from the germline V gene. The DNA of the CDR3 is TGTGCCAGCAGTGGACTGGGGGCAGAGACCCAGTACTTC. It translates to CASSGLGAETQYF. The complete variable domain, with remaining parts taken from reference TRBV2 and TRBJ2-5, reads EPEVTQTPSHQVTQMGQEVILRCVPISNHLYFYWYRQILGQKVEFLVSFYNNEISEKSEIFDDQFSVERPDGSNFTLKIRSTKLEDSAMYFCASSGLGAETQYFGPGTRLLVL.

The genes are TRBV7-6 and TRBJ1-3; D unclear. The CDR3 is 14 amino acids. The germline V gene encodes CDR1 SGHVS and CDR2 FNYEAQ. Trimming took 5 bases from V and 0 from J, leaving 8 bases between them. The CDR3 sequence: CASSPGPSGNTIYF. DNA for the CDR3: TGTGCCAGCAGCCCCGGTCCCTCTGGAAACACCATATATTTT.

This chain joins TRBV11-2 and TRBJ2-5; 7 nucleotides line up with TRBD2. CDR1 and CDR2 (germline): SGHAT, FQNNGV. V trimming: 1 base; J trimming: 5 bases; junction bases outside the gene matches: 19. The CDR3 has 19 residues. The chain's CDR3 is CASSLASYRGGGPRETQYF. The CDR3 DNA reads TGTGCCAGCAGCTTAGCAAGCTATCGTGGGGGAGGGCCCCGGGAGACCCAGTACTTC.

This clone has just one count. This CDR3 reads CASSVSIAGVGYNEQFF. The CDR3 DNA sequence: TGTGCCAGCAGCGTTTCCATAGCGGGAGTAGGGTACAATGAGCAGTTCTTC. J is TRBJ2-1 and V is TRBV9; TRBD2 agrees at 9 bases. The V segment lost 2 bases and the J segment 4 bases; nucleotides outside the gene matches: 10. The V gene's germline CDR1 is SGDLS and CDR2 YYNGEE. The CDR3 spans 17 residues.

The chain joins TRBV28 to TRBJ1-2; D remains unclear. The CDR3 totals 14 residues. CDR1 is MDHEN and CDR2 is SYDVKM in the germline V gene. V lost 3 bases to trimming and J lost 2 bases, with 10 bases between them. This chain's CDR3 is CASSLAGENYGYTF. Here the CDR3 DNA reads TGTGCCAGCAGTTTGGCGGGCGAAAACTATGGCTACACCTTC.

This clone occurred once. This sequence joins TRBV7-9 and TRBJ2-1; 14 positions match TRBD2. The junction had 8 bases not matched to a gene; V was cut back by 5 bases and J by 2 bases. The CDR3 contains 18 residues. Germline CDR1 and CDR2: SEHNR and FQNEAQ (reference sequence). The CDR3 DNA sequence: TGTGCCAGCAGCAGCGGGGGACTAGCGGGAGCGGCCTACAATGAGCAGTTCTTC. The encoded protein is CASSSGGLAGAAYNEQFF.

The chain is built from TRBV7-9 and TRBJ2-5; the match to TRBD1 covers 10 bases. Near its end, the DNA agrees better with TRBJ2-7, so the J call may be wrong. Germline CDR1 and CDR2: SEHNR and FQNEAQ (reference sequence). The CDR3 contains 15 residues. The DNA for the CDR3 is TGTGCCAGCAGCCTAACGGGGACAGGGGTAGACGAGCAGTACTTC. It is translated as CASSLTGTGVDEQYF.